The clone carrying this T cell receptor (beta chain) was recorded a few times. Generated by immunoSEQ multiplex PCR, the TCRdb table keeps only in-frame clones and is missing some. The profile shows about 26,000 clones, 65% to 85% of them singletons. This sample is part of a study of STAT5B mutations in CD4+ large granular lymphocyte leukemia. The overall study: Healthy donors showed HLA-associated enrichment of the CDR3 'QG' motif.

Per germline, CDR1 MNHEY and CDR2 SVGAGI. The V and J ends lost 7 bases and 2 bases respectively, with 8 bases between them. The CDR3 totals 12 residues. This chain joins TRBV6-5 and TRBJ1-1; unclear D gene. Source material: CD4+ T cells from blood buffy coats. The TCR comes from a human donor in good health. CDR3 sequence: CASKARNTEAFF. The CDR3 bases are TGTGCCAGCAAGGCCCGAAACACTGAAGCTTTCTTT.